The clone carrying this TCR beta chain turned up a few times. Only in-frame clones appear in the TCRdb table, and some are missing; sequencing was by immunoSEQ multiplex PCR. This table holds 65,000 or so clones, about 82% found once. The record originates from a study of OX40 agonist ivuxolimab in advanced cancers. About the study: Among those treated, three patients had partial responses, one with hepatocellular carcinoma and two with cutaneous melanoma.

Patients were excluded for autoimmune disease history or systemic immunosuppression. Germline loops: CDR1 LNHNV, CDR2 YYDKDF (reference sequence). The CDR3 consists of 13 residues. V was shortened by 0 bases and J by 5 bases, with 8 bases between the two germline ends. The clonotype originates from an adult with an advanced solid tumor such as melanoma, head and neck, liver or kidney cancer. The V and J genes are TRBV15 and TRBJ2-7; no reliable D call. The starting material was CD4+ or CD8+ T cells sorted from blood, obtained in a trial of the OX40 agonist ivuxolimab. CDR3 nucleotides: TGTGCCACCAGCAGAGAGGAAGCCGACGAGCAGTACTTC. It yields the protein CATSREEADEQYF.